The T cell receptor beta chain under discussion was sequenced for a study of cytomegalovirus exposure and HLA in healthy donors. Overall study results and limits: A later examination showed that TCR association rates differed by HLA locus, with DRB1 most and HLA-C fewest. Cytomegalovirus association was listed for around 180 TCR beta chains.

Regarding this clone: Its antigen is undetermined.

Participants comprised healthy donors of bone marrow. The PCR contained 60 Vbeta and 13 Jbeta primers. The repertoire was sequenced with immunoSEQ multiplex PCR; TCRdb's copy has only in-frame clones and lacks some. The sample consists of some 150,000 clones, around 76% of them appearing once. Trimming removed 5 bases at V and 6 bases at J, with 6 bases between. The CDR3 runs to 11 residues. Germline CDR1 reads WNHNN; CDR2 reads SYGVQD (reference sequence). This rearrangement joins TRBV10-1 to TRBJ2-3; TRBD2 might be the D (5 bases). The origin of this receptor is a man in his fifties or sixties in good health and CMV-seronegative. Input material: PBMCs. CDR3 DNA sequence: TGCGCCAGCAGTAGGGAGGATACGCAGTATTTT. Residues: CASSREDTQYF.